The 14 T cell receptor beta chains listed next were all sequenced from one sample in a study of PD-1 blockade in classical Hodgkin lymphoma. Only in-frame clones appear in the TCRdb table, and some are missing; sequencing was by immunoSEQ multiplex PCR. The table records about 41,000 clones, roughly two thirds of them present only once. Time point indicated: cycle 4 day 1 (C4D1), after 6 weeks of nivolumab. Each of the patients experienced relapse following autologous stem cell transplantation, and their brentuximab vedotin exposure differed. Here the sequenced sample was peripheral blood mononuclear cells (PBMCs), taken before the fourth cycle of nivolumab. The receptors were gathered from a human donor with classical Hodgkin lymphoma.

This rearrangement joins TRBV18 to TRBJ1-1; a possible D gene is TRBD1 (6 bases). Germline CDR1 is KGHSH and CDR2 is LQKENI. V dropped 3 bases and J dropped 1 base, with 12 bases sitting between them. The CDR3 totals 15 residues. Here the CDR3 reads CASSPQQGKNTEAFF. The CDR3 region has the DNA TGTGCCAGCTCACCGCAACAGGGAAAGAACACTGAAGCTTTCTTT.

The V call is TRBV6-6, the J call TRBJ2-1; a possible D gene is TRBD2 (6 bases). CDR3 length equals 15 residues. Trimming took off 5 bases at V and 5 bases at J, with 16 bases between the two ends. The germline CDR1 and CDR2 sequences are MNHNY and SVGAGI (reference sequence). The CDR3 sequence is CASSPTGLPHNEQFF. In nucleotides, the CDR3 is TGTGCCAGCAGTCCTACAGGACTACCCCACAATGAGCAGTTCTTC.

There are a few counts of this clone. The V and J genes are TRBV15 and TRBJ2-7, with D possibly TRBD2 on 5 matching bases. This CDR3 has 14 amino acids. Between the trimmed V and J ends, which lost 0 bases and 2 bases, there was a span of 8 bases. Germline assignment: CDR1 LNHNV and CDR2 YYDKDF (reference sequence). The CDR3 bases are TGTGCCACCAGCAGAGATAGGGAGACCTACGAGCAGTACTTC. Translation gives CATSRDRETYEQYF.

This clone was recorded once. V is TRBV16 and J is TRBJ2-7; D is perhaps TRBD1 or TRBD2 (5 bases each). The CDR3 spans 14 residues. V lost 8 bases to trimming and J lost 12 bases, with 26 bases between them. The germline CDR1 and CDR2 sequences are KGHSY and FQNENV. The CDR3 DNA is TGTGCCAGCGGTACCGGGACCCTGACCCCAGCACCGTACTTC. Protein: CASGTGTLTPAPYF.

DNA for the CDR3: TGTGCCAGCAGTTACTCGAGCTACACTGAAGCTTTCTTT. As protein: CASSYSSYTEAFF. This chain links TRBV6-5 with TRBJ1-1; D remains ambiguous. In germline, CDR1 is MNHEY, CDR2 SVGAGI. The CDR3 contains 13 residues. The V end lost 0 bases, the J end lost 3 bases, and 5 bases lay between the germline ends.

DNA for the CDR3: TGCGCCAGTGTGGGTGGCCTTTCCCCGGGCGATACGCAGTATTTT. It encodes CASVGGLSPGDTQYF. The chain is built from TRBV5-1 and TRBJ2-3; D call uncertain. CDR1 SGHRS and CDR2 YFSETQ come from the germline V gene. The CDR3 totals 15 residues. V was trimmed by 8 bases and J by 6 bases, leaving 22 bases between them.

The chain employs TRBV7-2 and TRBJ2-3; 9 bases fit TRBD2. The CDR3 runs to 20 residues. The junction had 14 bases not matched to a gene; V was cut back by 0 bases and J by 1 base. The germline V gene encodes CDR1 SGHTA and CDR2 FQGNSA. This CDR3 is CASSLAALGGGAFGTDTQYF. CDR3 in DNA: TGTGCCAGCAGCTTAGCGGCGTTGGGCGGGGGGGCCTTCGGCACAGATACGCAGTATTTT.

This clone has a count of ten or more. The CDR3 spells CATAPDLQNYRGYTF. The DNA for the CDR3 is TGTGCCACCGCTCCGGACCTTCAAAATTATCGTGGCTACACCTTC. The chain couples TRBV13 to TRBJ1-2; D ambiguous. V was cut by 10 bases and J by 7 bases, with 25 bases left in between. This CDR3 is built from 15 residues. The germline V gene encodes CDR1 PRHDT and CDR2 FYEKMQ (reference sequence).

The V call is TRBV29-1, the J call TRBJ1-2; 8 bases agree with TRBD1. V lost 3 bases and J lost 4; bases outside the gene matches: 7. The germline gives CDR1 SQVTM, CDR2 ANQGSEA. The CDR3 sequence is 14 residues long. The CDR3 spells CSVEAGQGLYGYTF. The CDR3 bases are TGCAGCGTTGAGGCTGGACAGGGCCTCTATGGCTACACCTTC.

The CDR3 DNA sequence: TGTGCCAGCAGCTTGAGCGGGGTCTCCTACAATGAGCAGTTCTTC. Protein product: CASSLSGVSYNEQFF. The rearrangement uses TRBV7-6 and TRBJ2-1; 7 bases line up with TRBD2. This CDR3 is built from 15 residues. V shed 3 bases, J shed 0 bases, and the junction held 2 bases outside the gene matches. Germline values: CDR1 SGHVS, CDR2 FNYEAQ.

The V gene is TRBV7-2, the J gene TRBJ2-7, with 8 positions matching TRBD2. V lost 0 bases to trimming and J lost 0 bases; unmatched junction nucleotides: 1. Germline values: CDR1 SGHTA, CDR2 FQGNSA. This CDR3 comprises 15 residues. As DNA, the CDR3 is TGTGCCAGCAGCTTAGCGGGGACTAGCTCCTACGAGCAGTACTTC. Translated: CASSLAGTSSYEQYF.

This clone was detected a few times. The chain couples TRBV7-2 to TRBJ2-1; 7 bases align to TRBD2. Germline CDR1 reads SGHTA; CDR2 reads FQGNSA. The CDR3 is made up of 14 amino acids. The junction had 0 bases not matched to a gene; V was cut back by 0 bases and J by 4 bases. The CDR3 protein is CASSLAGGYNEQFF. The CDR3 coding sequence is TGTGCCAGCAGCTTAGCCGGGGGGTACAATGAGCAGTTCTTC. Variable domain in full (rest from reference TRBV7-2 and TRBJ2-1): GAGVSQSPSNKVTEKGKDVELRCDPISGHTALYWYRQSLGQGLEFLIYFQGNSAPDKSGLPSDRFSAERTGGSVSTLTIQRTQQEDSAVYLCASSLAGGYNEQFFGPGTRLTVL.

This chain joins TRBV25-1 and TRBJ2-5; D gene ambiguous. The CDR3 contains 17 residues. V lost 2 bases to trimming and J lost 3 bases, with 19 bases between them. CDR1 is MGHDK, CDR2 SYGVNS, per germline. This CDR3 is CASSEAASHGKEETQYF. DNA of the CDR3: TGTGCCAGCAGTGAAGCCGCTTCACACGGAAAAGAAGAGACCCAGTACTTC.

This rearrangement joins TRBV28 to TRBJ1-1; a weak D match, TRBD1 (5 bases). Trimming removed 5 bases from V and 0 bases from J, with 22 bases in between. Germline lookup yields CDR1 MDHEN and CDR2 SYDVKM. This CDR3 has 18 residues. The CDR3 coding sequence is TGTGCCAGCAGTAACCGCCGTTTGGAGACAGCAATGAACACTGAAGCTTTCTTT. Encoded protein: CASSNRRLETAMNTEAFF.